This T cell receptor beta chain was profiled in a study of cytomegalovirus exposure and HLA in healthy donors. Germline values: CDR1 MDHEN, CDR2 SYDVKM. This CDR3 comprises 14 residues. Trimming left V 2 bases short and J 5 bases short, with 12 bases between. It was with 60 Vbeta and 13 Jbeta primers that the PCR ran. Sequencing used immunoSEQ multiplex PCR; TCRdb keeps in-frame clones, though not all of them. This table has over 80,000 clones, 82% appearing once. The sequence was obtained from a man aged 50-60 years in good health and CMV-seronegative. The material sequenced was PBMCs. The chain recombines TRBV28 with TRBJ2-5; D may be TRBD1 (6 bases). The CDR3 is CASSLGGRWETQYF. CDR3 coding DNA: TGTGCCAGCAGTTTAGGGGGCCGCTGGGAGACCCAGTACTTC.